A selection of T cell receptor beta chains follows, all from one sample in a study of Ad26.COV2.S vaccination and SARS-CoV-2 variants. The repertoire was sequenced with immunoSEQ multiplex PCR; TCRdb's copy has only in-frame clones and lacks some. The repertoire holds a few hundred thousand clones, around nine tenths seen once, with under 2% in the top ten. Sample: peripheral blood, taken in a trial of Ad26.COV2.S vaccine versus placebo. Every receptor here comes from a person between 18 and 65 years old who received the Ad26.COV2.S COVID-19 vaccine or a placebo. CDR3s include the opening cysteine and the closing phenylalanine or tryptophan. The D gene is left open where the match is weak. Not all rows give a size; the values are once, few, many and, for expanded clones, a class.

size,D,J,V,DNA,CDR3
NA,TRBD1,TRBJ1-1,TRBV10-2,TGCGCCAGCAGTGAGCCGCACAGGGGGCAGAGCACTGAAGCTTTCTTT,CASSEPHRGQSTEAFF
NA,TRBD2,TRBJ2-2,TRBV6-2/TRBV6-3,TGTGCCAGCAGTTACTTAGCGGGGACCGGGGAGCTGTTTTTT,CASSYLAGTGELFF
once,NA,TRBJ2-3,TRBV18,TGTGCCAGCTCACTTAGCACAGATACGCAGTATTTT,CASSLSTDTQYF
once,NA,TRBJ2-3,TRBV7-3,TGTGCCAGCAGCTTAGCGGCAGGGAGGGATACGCAGTATTTT,CASSLAAGRDTQYF
NA,NA,TRBJ2-1,TRBV2,TGTGCCAGCAGCAGTGGTGAGCAGTTCTTC,CASSSGEQFF
NA,NA,TRBJ2-3,TRBV29-1,TGCAGCGTTGAAACGGGGAAGGGGTTCATGGATACGCAGTATTTT,CSVETGKGFMDTQYF
NA,TRBD1,TRBJ2-2,TRBV10-3,TGTGCCATCAGCAGCCGAGGGGGCGCGAACACCGGGGAGCTGTTTTTT,CAISSRGGANTGELFF
NA,NA,TRBJ2-1,TRBV23-1,TGCGCCAGCAGTCAATTGGAAAAGAACAATGAGCAGTTCTTC,CASSQLEKNNEQFF
NA,NA,TRBJ2-1,TRBV20-1,TGCAGTGCCCGTCATGCAAATGAGCAGTTCTTC,CSARHANEQFF
NA,NA,TRBJ1-1,TRBV5-4,TGTGCCAGCAGCTGGACAGTGAACACTGAAGCTTTCTTT,CASSWTVNTEAFF
NA,TRBD1,TRBJ2-2,TRBV10-1,TGCGCCAGCAGTTGGGGACAGGGGAACGGGGAGCTGTTTTTT,CASSWGQGNGELFF
NA,NA,TRBJ2-7,TRBV9,TGTGCCAGCAGCGTAGGGGGCGCCGAGCAGTACTTC,CASSVGGAEQYF
NA,NA,TRBJ2-1,TRBV7-9,TGTGCCAGCAGCTTAGGGAGCTCCTACAATGAGCAGTTCTTC,CASSLGSSYNEQFF
NA,NA,TRBJ1-1,TRBV3-1/TRBV3-2,TGTGCCAGCGGTGACTGGGGGATGAACACTGAAGCTTTCTTT,CASGDWGMNTEAFF
NA,NA,TRBJ2-7,TRBV30,TGTGCCTGGAGTGTACTGGGGCAGGGCGTAAGCGAGCAGTACTTC,CAWSVLGQGVSEQYF
NA,NA,TRBJ2-2,TRBV3-1/TRBV3-2,TGTGCCAGCAGCCGCAACCCGGGGGCCGGGGAGCTGTTTTTT,CASSRNPGAGELFF
NA,NA,TRBJ2-3,TRBV21-1,TGTGCCAGCAGCGTCGGGGGGGATGCAGATACGCAGTATTTT,CASSVGGDADTQYF
few,NA,TRBJ2-1,TRBV12-3/TRBV12-4,TGTGCCAGCAGTTCCCGCTTCAATGAGCAGTTCTTC,CASSSRFNEQFF
NA,NA,TRBJ2-1,TRBV30,TGTGCCTGGATTGGGGACCACTCCTACAATGAGCAGTTCTTC,CAWIGDHSYNEQFF
NA,NA,TRBJ2-5,TRBV2,TGTGCCAGCTCCGCAACATTGCAAGAGACCCAGTACTTC,CASSATLQETQYF
NA,NA,TRBJ2-7,TRBV29-1,TGCAGCGTTGTGCCTAGCGAACGCGAATCCTACGAGCAGTACTTC,CSVVPSERESYEQYF
many,NA,TRBJ2-2,TRBV9,TGTGCCAGCAGCGTAGATCCGGGACTGCTCACCGGGGAGCTGTTTTTT,CASSVDPGLLTGELFF
NA,NA,TRBJ2-5,TRBV4-1,TGCGCCAGCAGCCAAGATGGGTGGGGGCCGGAGACCCAGTACTTC,CASSQDGWGPETQYF
NA,NA,TRBJ2-5,TRBV7-9,TGTGCCAGCGCTTCCGGAGAGACCCAGTACTTC,CASASGETQYF
NA,NA,TRBJ2-5,TRBV5-1,TGCGCCAGCACCGCTAGCGTCCAAGAGACCCAGTACTTC,CASTASVQETQYF
once,TRBD1,TRBJ1-6,TRBV5-6,TGTGCCAGCAGCTGGACAGGGGATAATTCACCCCTCCACTTT,CASSWTGDNSPLHF
NA,TRBD1,TRBJ1-5,TRBV28,TGTGCCAGCAGTTTACGAAAGACAGGGGTGGGGAATCAGCCCCAGCATTTT,CASSLRKTGVGNQPQHF
NA,NA,TRBJ1-6,TRBV9,TGTGCCAGCAGCGTAGAAGACCGGGATAATTCACCCCTCCACTTT,CASSVEDRDNSPLHF
once,TRBD2,TRBJ2-7,TRBV15,TGTGCCACCAGCAGAGATGGGACTAGCGGCGAGCAGTACTTC,CATSRDGTSGEQYF
NA,NA,TRBJ1-1,TRBV29-1,TGCAGCGTTGAAGTCGGGGCAGGCCACACTGAAGCTTTCTTT,CSVEVGAGHTEAFF
NA,TRBD2,TRBJ2-2,TRBV7-3,TGTGCCAGCAGCATTAGCGGGAACGCCGGGGAGCTGTTTTTT,CASSISGNAGELFF
few,NA,TRBJ2-2,TRBV5-1,TGCGCCAGCAGTTTGGACTGGGGAACCGGGGAGCTGTTTTTT,CASSLDWGTGELFF
NA,NA,TRBJ2-1,TRBV20-1,TGCAGTGCTAGTGCCCCGACTAGGGCCCAAAACAATGAGCAGTTCTTC,CSASAPTRAQNNEQFF
NA,TRBD1,TRBJ2-3,TRBV5-6,TGTGCCAGCAGCACCATCCGGGACAGGGGTGTCACAGATACGCAGTATTTT,CASSTIRDRGVTDTQYF
NA,TRBD1,TRBJ1-2,TRBV9,TGTGCCAGCAGCGTAGGACCGGACAGGAAGAACTATGGCTACACCTTC,CASSVGPDRKNYGYTF
NA,NA,TRBJ1-3,TRBV10-2,TGCGCCAGCAGTGAGCAGGCCCAGTCTGGTGGAAACACCATATATTTT,CASSEQAQSGGNTIYF
NA,NA,TRBJ2-7,TRBV9,TGTGCCAGCAGCGTAGGGCGGAGTTCCTACGAGCAGTACTTC,CASSVGRSSYEQYF
NA,NA,TRBJ1-4,TRBV5-4,TGTGCCAGCAGCTTTGAAGGGCCGGGGGAAAAACTGTTTTTT,CASSFEGPGEKLFF
few,TRBD1,TRBJ1-6,TRBV28,TGTGCCAGCAGTCCCCCCGGGACAGGAAGTCTCGTGGGAATTTCACCCCTCCACTTT,CASSPPGTGSLVGISPLHF
NA,TRBD2,TRBJ2-2,TRBV27,TGTGCCAGCACCGGACTAGTAGGCACCGGGGAGCTGTTTTTT,CASTGLVGTGELFF
NA,NA,TRBJ2-1,TRBV24-1,TGTGCCACCAGTGATTTGACGGTTCAGGATGAGCAGTTCTTC,CATSDLTVQDEQFF
NA,TRBD2,TRBJ2-7,TRBV28,TGTGCCAGCAGTCCCCAAGGACTAGCGGACTACGAGCAGTACTTC,CASSPQGLADYEQYF
NA,NA,TRBJ1-1,TRBV18,TGTGCCAGCTCACTTCAAACAGGGAACACTGAAGCTTTCTTT,CASSLQTGNTEAFF
NA,TRBD1,TRBJ1-1,TRBV2,TGTGCCAGCGTTAGAGACAGGGGAGAAGCTTTCTTT,CASVRDRGEAFF
NA,TRBD1,TRBJ1-1,TRBV9,TGTGCCAGCAGCGCCCAGGACAGGGGGGGGCGCACTGAAGCTTTCTTT,CASSAQDRGGRTEAFF
NA,NA,TRBJ1-6,TRBV28,TGTGCCCTCAGTCGCTCCTATAATTCACCCCTCCACTTT,CALSRSYNSPLHF
NA,TRBD2,TRBJ2-2,TRBV3-1/TRBV3-2,TGTGCCAGCAGCCCGCACAGGGGTGTGGGACTAGCGGGATCCACCGGGGAGCTGTTTTTT,CASSPHRGVGLAGSTGELFF
NA,NA,TRBJ2-5,TRBV10-1,TGCGCCAGCAGTGGGGGGGGCGTAGAGACCCAGTACTTC,CASSGGGVETQYF
NA,TRBD2,TRBJ2-7,TRBV5-1,TGCGCCAGTTGGGGGCGGGAGGGCCCGTACGAGCAGTACTTC,CASWGREGPYEQYF
NA,NA,TRBJ2-6,TRBV24-1,TGTGCCACCAGGGATCGCCAGGCTGGGGCCAACGTCCTGACTTTC,CATRDRQAGANVLTF
NA,NA,TRBJ1-5,TRBV6-1,TGTGCCAGCAGTGATCTGGGCTCCACGCCCCAGCATTTT,CASSDLGSTPQHF
NA,NA,TRBJ1-3,TRBV30,TGTGCCTGGAGTGCCGGGTGGGGGTTCGGAAACACCATATATTTT,CAWSAGWGFGNTIYF
NA,NA,TRBJ2-1,TRBV7-3,TGTGCCAGCAGCTTAGAAGGGGCTAGATTCAGACCGCAGTTCTTC,CASSLEGARFRPQFF
few,NA,TRBJ1-5,TRBV7-9,TGTGCCAGCAGCTCGACTTCTAGCAATCAGCCCCAGCATTTT,CASSSTSSNQPQHF
few,TRBD2,TRBJ2-1,TRBV7-2,TGTGCCAGCAGCTTAGCTAGCGGGAGTTCCTACAATGAGCAGTTCTTC,CASSLASGSSYNEQFF